This entry lists 31 T cell receptor beta chains sequenced from one sample in a study of OX40 agonist ivuxolimab in advanced cancers. Only in-frame clones appear in the TCRdb table, and some are missing; sequencing was by immunoSEQ multiplex PCR. Of fewer than 30,000 clones listed, 81% are singletons. The specimen was CD4+ or CD8+ T cells sorted from blood, collected in a trial of the OX40 agonist ivuxolimab. The receptor source for this set is an adult with an advanced solid tumor such as melanoma, head and neck, liver or kidney cancer.

The V gene is TRBV9, the J gene TRBJ2-1; 10 positions match TRBD2. The V gene end was trimmed by 4 bases and the J gene end by 4 bases; junction bases not matched to a gene: 2. The CDR3 has 14 residues. From germline, CDR1 is SGDLS and CDR2 YYNGEE. CDR3 protein: CASSTSGTYNEQFF. The CDR3, as DNA: TGTGCCAGCAGCACTAGCGGGACTTACAATGAGCAGTTCTTC.

CDR3 nucleotide sequence: TGTGCCTGGAGTGACGGTATTGACTATGGCTACACCTTC. Translation gives CAWSDGIDYGYTF. The chain carries TRBV30 and TRBJ1-2; D is undetermined. Germline V gene sequence: CDR1 GTSNPN, CDR2 SVGIG (reference sequence). The CDR3 covers 13 residues. V was clipped by 1 base and J by 3 bases, with 9 bases between them. Using reference TRBV30 and TRBJ1-2 for the parts outside the CDR3, the full variable domain is SQTIHQWPATLVQPVGSPLSLECTVEGTSNPNLYWYRQAAGRGLQLLFYSVGIGQISSEVPQNLSASRPQDRQFILSSKKLLLSDSGFYLCAWSDGIDYGYTFGSGTRLTVV.

The chain employs TRBV30 and TRBJ2-1, with D possibly matching TRBD2 (5 bases). Trimming left V 1 base short and J 7 bases short, with 17 bases between. CDR1 and CDR2 (germline): GTSNPN, SVGIG (reference sequence). This CDR3 contains 15 residues. The CDR3 region has the DNA TGTGCCTGGAGTGGCCTAGCCGGACGAAGGAATGAGCAGTTCTTC. This sequence encodes CAWSGLAGRRNEQFF.

CDR3 DNA sequence: TGTGCCAGCAGCGTAGGTTATCGTCCCGGGCCGGAAAACTACAATGAGCAGTTCTTC. Its protein is CASSVGYRPGPENYNEQFF. J is TRBJ2-1 and V is TRBV9; D call uncertain. The CDR3 sequence is 19 residues long. The germline gives CDR1 SGDLS, CDR2 YYNGEE. Trimming removed 0 bases at V and 3 bases at J, with 22 bases between.

The V call is TRBV9, the J call TRBJ2-1; no clear D gene. CDR3 length equals 16 residues. The V end was cut by 4 bases, the J end by 0 bases, with 14 bases between. In germline, CDR1 is SGDLS, CDR2 YYNGEE. CDR3 DNA sequence: TGTGCCAGCAGCCGCCGCCTGGTAAGCTCCTACAATGAGCAGTTCTTC. Translated, it gives CASSRRLVSSYNEQFF.

The chain is built from TRBV4-2 and TRBJ2-3, with 8 nucleotides matching TRBD2. The ends lost 0 bases at V and 5 bases at J; junction bases unmatched: 4. Germline-derived CDR1 and CDR2 are LGHNA and YNFKEQ. This CDR3 is 15 amino acids long. The CDR3 DNA sequence: TGTGCCAGCAGCCAAGATCGGGGGGGCCAAGATACGCAGTATTTT. It encodes CASSQDRGGQDTQYF.

The CDR3 sequence: CASSFATGGAYGYTF. CDR3 bases: TGTGCCAGCAGCTTTGCGACAGGGGGCGCCTATGGCTACACCTTC. This chain uses TRBV5-6 with TRBJ1-2; TRBD1 aligns across 10 bases. Germline V gene sequence: CDR1 SGHDT, CDR2 YYEEEE. V lost 2 bases and J lost 4; bases outside the gene matches: 5. This CDR3 region has 15 residues.

Note on this clone: The junction departs from germline at one end; a sequencing error may be responsible. The chain carries TRBV6-1 and TRBJ2-3; 7 bases align to TRBD2. The CDR3 consists of 17 residues. CDR1 MNHNS and CDR2 SASEGT come from the germline V gene. CDR3 amino acids: CAISEWWWEGRTDTQYF. In nucleotides, the CDR3 is TGTGCCATCAGTGAGTGGTGGTGGGAGGGCCGCACAGATACGCAGTATTTT.

V and J are TRBV2 and TRBJ1-4; D remains unclear. V lost 5 bases and J 4 bases, leaving 8 bases between the germline ends. From germline, CDR1 is SNHLY and CDR2 FYNNEI. This CDR3 is 13 amino acids long. The CDR3 spells CASSRSGNEKLFF. CDR3 coding DNA: TGTGCCAGCAGTCGGAGTGGTAATGAAAAACTGTTTTTT.

The rearrangement links TRBV7-6 to TRBJ1-3; D is possibly TRBD1 (6 bases). The V gene lost 2 bases and the J gene lost 3 bases, with 11 bases spanning the gap. This CDR3 is 15 amino acids long. The V gene's germline CDR1 is SGHVS and CDR2 FNYEAQ. The CDR3 loop reads CASSLFTGLGNTIYF. CDR3 DNA: TGTGCCAGCAGCTTATTTACAGGGCTTGGAAACACCATATATTTT.

In this sample, this clone turned up a few times. The J gene is TRBJ1-2, the V gene TRBV6-5, with 7 bases that match TRBD1. The V gene end was trimmed by 4 bases and the J gene end by 2 bases; junction bases not matched to a gene: 10. The length of the CDR3 is 16 residues. Germline values: CDR1 MNHEY, CDR2 SVGAGI. The CDR3 region is CASSLIGGGWNYGYTF. CDR3 bases: TGTGCCAGCAGTTTGATAGGGGGCGGTTGGAACTATGGCTACACCTTC.

This clone turned up a few times. V is TRBV7-6 and J is TRBJ1-6, with a possible D match to TRBD1 (6 bases). The ends were cut back, 3 bases at V and 3 bases at J, with 6 bases in the middle. In germline, CDR1 is SGHVS, CDR2 FNYEAQ. The CDR3 is 14 amino acids. The CDR3 DNA sequence: TGTGCCAGCAGCTTGGACAGCTATAATTCACCCCTCCACTTT. Its protein product is CASSLDSYNSPLHF.

The chain recombines TRBV4-1 with TRBJ2-7, with TRBD1 matching over 7 bases. The ends lost 3 bases at V and 4 bases at J; junction bases unmatched: 9. The CDR3 is made up of 15 amino acids. The germline V gene encodes CDR1 MGHRA and CDR2 YSYEKL. The CDR3 protein is CASSQNQGVRYEQYF. The DNA of the CDR3 is TGCGCCAGCAGCCAGAATCAGGGGGTTAGATACGAGCAGTACTTC.

The chain joins TRBV9 to TRBJ2-3; 13 bases align to TRBD2. J lost 4 bases, V lost 5 bases, and 4 bases had no gene match. This CDR3 has 15 amino acids. Germline loops: CDR1 SGDLS, CDR2 YYNGEE. The CDR3 loop is CASRATSGGADTQYF. The CDR3 coding sequence is TGTGCCAGCAGGGCAACTAGCGGGGGGGCAGATACGCAGTATTTT.

This chain connects TRBV27 to TRBJ2-1, with 8 bases identical to TRBD2. J lost 1 base, V lost 3 bases, and 5 bases had no gene match. Germline V gene lookup returns CDR1 MNHEY and CDR2 SMNVEV (reference sequence). The CDR3 has 16 amino acids. This chain's CDR3 is CASSFLAGQSYNEQFF. As DNA, the CDR3 is TGTGCCAGCAGTTTCCTAGCGGGCCAATCCTACAATGAGCAGTTCTTC.

The V call is TRBV28, the J call TRBJ2-6; TRBD2 might be the D (7 bases). The V end lost 7 bases, the J end lost 3 bases, and 19 bases lay between the germline ends. The germline V gene encodes CDR1 MDHEN and CDR2 SYDVKM. The CDR3 is 17 residues long. The CDR3 nucleotides are TGTGCCAGCATCAAGGCGGGGGCGCCGATTGGGGCCAACGTCCTGACTTTC. Encoded protein: CASIKAGAPIGANVLTF.

In DNA form, the CDR3 reads TGCGCCAGCAGCTTAAAAGGGATTGCAGAGACCCAGTACTTC. Protein sequence: CASSLKGIAETQYF. The chain recombines TRBV5-1 with TRBJ2-5; D is undetermined. V lost 2 bases to trimming and J lost 4 bases, with 12 bases between them. This CDR3 contains 14 residues. The V gene's germline CDR1 is SGHRS and CDR2 YFSETQ.

J is TRBJ2-3 and V is TRBV15; the match to TRBD2 covers 11 bases. The J segment lost 4 bases and the V segment lost 3 bases, leaving 6 bases of the junction unmatched. Germline V gene data show CDR1 as LNHNV and CDR2 as YYDKDF (reference sequence). The CDR3 consists of 16 residues. The CDR3 DNA follows: TGTGCCACCAGCAGGGCTATAGCGGGAGGGCCAGATACGCAGTATTTT. This codes for CATSRAIAGGPDTQYF.

This sequence joins TRBV6-1 and TRBJ1-5; D is ambiguous. Trimming cost V 1 base and J 8 bases, with 3 bases left between them. The CDR3 covers 11 residues. Germline values: CDR1 MNHNS, CDR2 SASEGT. The CDR3 loop reads CASSEGEPQHF. DNA for the CDR3: TGTGCCAGCAGTGAAGGGGAGCCCCAGCATTTT.

The J gene is TRBJ2-3, the V gene TRBV2; the match to TRBD2 covers 7 bases. V lost 6 bases to trimming and J lost 4 bases; unmatched junction nucleotides: 10. The germline CDR1 and CDR2 sequences are SNHLY and FYNNEI. This CDR3 is built from 15 residues. The chain's CDR3 is CASSDPGGLSDTQYF. CDR3 nucleotide sequence: TGTGCCAGCAGCGATCCGGGGGGACTTTCAGATACGCAGTATTTT.

The gene calls are TRBV5-1 and TRBJ1-5, with D possibly matching TRBD1 (6 bases). CDR1 SGHRS and CDR2 YFSETQ come from the germline V gene. This CDR3 region has 15 residues. V dropped 1 base and J dropped 4 bases, with 12 bases sitting between them. CDR3: CASSLWGAQNQPQHF. CDR3 nucleotides: TGCGCCAGCAGCTTGTGGGGGGCACAGAATCAGCCCCAGCATTTT.

The chain employs TRBV19 and TRBJ2-1; D gene uncertain. The CDR3 has 11 residues. Trimming shortened V by 5 bases and J by 9 bases, and 8 bases separated the two germline ends. Germline CDR1 reads LNHDA; CDR2 reads SQIVND (reference sequence). The CDR3: CASSFRSEQFF. The CDR3 region has the DNA TGTGCCAGTAGTTTTAGGAGTGAGCAGTTCTTC.

The chain links TRBV11-3 to TRBJ2-6, with D unclear. CDR1 SGHNT and CDR2 YENEEA come from the germline V gene. Trimming removed 5 bases from V and 5 bases from J, with 22 bases in between. CDR3 length: 18 residues. CDR3 loop: CASSRKESRQSRANVLTF. The CDR3 bases are TGTGCCAGCAGCAGAAAAGAATCTCGACAAAGTCGGGCCAACGTCCTGACTTTC.

This clone was picked up one time. The chain employs TRBV4-1 and TRBJ2-5; tentatively, D is TRBD1 (6 bases). CDR1 and CDR2 (germline): MGHRA, YSYEKL. CDR3 size: 15 residues. Trimming shortened V by 3 bases and J by 4 bases, and 15 bases separated the two germline ends. The CDR3 region has the DNA TGCGCCAGCAGCCAGAAAGGCCAGGGGAGAGAGACCCAGTACTTC. Protein sequence: CASSQKGQGRETQYF.

The chain couples TRBV10-1 to TRBJ2-3; perhaps TRBD1 as D (5 bases). Per the germline V gene, CDR1 is WNHNN and CDR2 is SYGVQD (reference sequence). Trimming took off 2 bases at V and 2 bases at J, with 14 bases between the two ends. This CDR3 is built from 16 residues. For the CDR3, the DNA is TGCGCCAGCAGTGAGAACAGGCGGTCCTCCACAGATACGCAGTATTTT. This encodes CASSENRRSSTDTQYF.

The J gene is TRBJ1-4, the V gene TRBV7-9; 10 nucleotides align to TRBD1. Trimming removed 3 bases from V and 6 bases from J; junction bases left unmatched: 7. This CDR3 comprises 16 residues. Germline V CDR1 and CDR2: SEHNR, FQNEAQ (reference sequence). The CDR3 sequence is CASSFAGTGADEKLFF. The DNA of the CDR3 is TGTGCCAGCAGCTTCGCCGGGACAGGGGCCGATGAAAAACTGTTTTTT.

This chain joins TRBV5-1 and TRBJ1-4, with 7 bases matching TRBD1. The CDR3 is 18 residues long. J gave up 7 bases and V 4 bases, and 19 bases lay outside the gene matches. Germline CDR1 reads SGHRS; CDR2 reads YFSETQ. CDR3 residues: CASSPFILRDSQFEKLFF. In DNA, the CDR3 is TGCGCCAGCAGCCCCTTCATCTTAAGGGACAGTCAATTTGAAAAACTGTTTTTT. The variable domain in full, with the rest retrieved from reference TRBV5-1 and TRBJ1-4, is KAGVTQTPRYLIKTRGQQVTLSCSPISGHRSVSWYQQTPGQGLQFLFEYFSETQRNKGNFPGRFSGRQFSNSRSEMNVSTLELGDSALYLCASSPFILRDSQFEKLFFGSGTQLSVL.

The V and J genes are TRBV28 and TRBJ1-1, with TRBD1 identical over 7 bases. V was pared by 2 bases and J by 0 bases, with 0 bases of the junction left unmatched. The CDR3 consists of 14 residues. CDR1 and CDR2 from the germline V gene are MDHEN and SYDVKM. CDR3 nucleotide sequence: TGTGCCAGCAGTTTAACAGGGGTGAACACTGAAGCTTTCTTT. Its protein product is CASSLTGVNTEAFF.

The rearrangement links TRBV5-1 to TRBJ2-3; D might be TRBD1 (5 bases). Germline V lookup: CDR1 SGHRS, CDR2 YFSETQ. The CDR3 has 15 residues. V was cut by 1 base and J by 0 bases, with 9 bases left in between. The CDR3 spells CASSLQGSSTDTQYF. The CDR3 DNA sequence: TGCGCCAGCAGCTTGCAGGGATCTAGCACAGATACGCAGTATTTT.

The CDR3 here is CASSPGQGYNEQFF. As DNA, the CDR3 is TGTGCCAGCTCCCCGGGACAGGGTTACAATGAGCAGTTCTTC. The chain combines TRBV18 with TRBJ2-1; TRBD1 matches at 9 bases. CDR3 length: 14 amino acids. Looked up from germline, CDR1 is KGHSH and CDR2 is LQKENI. With V trimmed by 6 bases and J by 4 bases, 4 bases remained unmatched.

The J gene is TRBJ2-5, the V gene TRBV4-2, with D tentatively TRBD2 (6 bases). Germline CDR1 LGHNA, CDR2 YNFKEQ. This CDR3 is built from 15 residues. Trimming cost V 1 base and J 5 bases, with 14 bases left between them. As DNA, the CDR3 is TGTGCCAGCAGCCAAGCGGCTAGCGAAGGGGAGACCCAGTACTTC. Translating gives CASSQAASEGETQYF.